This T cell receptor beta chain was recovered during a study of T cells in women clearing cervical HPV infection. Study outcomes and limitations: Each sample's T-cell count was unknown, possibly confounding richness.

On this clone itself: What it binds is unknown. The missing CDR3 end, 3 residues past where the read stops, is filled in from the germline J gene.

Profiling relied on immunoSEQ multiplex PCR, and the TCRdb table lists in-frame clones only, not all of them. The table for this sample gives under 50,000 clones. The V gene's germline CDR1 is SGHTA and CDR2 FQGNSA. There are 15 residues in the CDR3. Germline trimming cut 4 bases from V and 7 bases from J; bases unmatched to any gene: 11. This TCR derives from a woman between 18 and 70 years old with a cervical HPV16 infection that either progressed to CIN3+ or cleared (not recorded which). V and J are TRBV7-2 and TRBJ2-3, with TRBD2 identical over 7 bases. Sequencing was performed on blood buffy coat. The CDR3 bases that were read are TGTGCCAGCAGCTCCTTGGGCACGGGGGGAAATACG. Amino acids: CASSSLGTGGNT. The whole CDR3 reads CASSSLGTGGNTQYF. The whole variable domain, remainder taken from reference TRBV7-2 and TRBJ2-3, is GAGVSQSPSNKVTEKGKDVELRCDPISGHTALYWYRQSLGQGLEFLIYFQGNSAPDKSGLPSDRFSAERTGGSVSTLTIQRTQQEDSAVYLCASSSLGTGGNTQYFGPGTRLTVL.